The rows below give T cell receptor beta chains drawn from one sample of a study of blood T cells in healthy people across ages. Each CDR3 protein gets one entry after TCRdb re-called the 5' RACE reads with MiXCR. Among 1.6 million or so distinct CDR3 sequences listed, about 31% were seen once. Material for sequencing was blood. Source of these receptors: a woman in her 30s in good health. The CDR3 runs from the conserved cysteine through the conserved F or W. A D gene is named only where the DNA matches it firmly. The size of a clone is reported for some rows only, either as once, few or many, or as a class for expanded clones.

abundance | j_gene | v_gene | d_gene | CDR3nt | CDR3aa
NA | TRBJ2-7 | TRBV3-1 | NA | TGTGCCAGCAGCCAAGATCTCATGGGCTACGAGCAGTACTTC | CASSQDLMGYEQYF
few | TRBJ1-6 | TRBV9 | NA | TGTGCCAGCAGCGTAGAGGCAGGGGTGGGTTCACCCCTCCACTTT | CASSVEAGVGSPLHF
many | TRBJ2-7 | TRBV15 | TRBD2 | TGTGCCACCAGCAGTCCTCCGGGACTAGCGGGGGGATTTTACGAGCAGTACTTC | CATSSPPGLAGGFYEQYF
many | TRBJ2-7 | TRBV5-1 | TRBD2 | TGCGCCAGCAGCTTGGGTGGAGCGGGAAGCTCCTACGAGCAGTACTTC | CASSLGGAGSSYEQYF
many | TRBJ2-7 | TRBV5-1 | TRBD1 | TGCGCCAGCAGCTTGGGGGACAGGGGCCACGAGCAGTACTTC | CASSLGDRGHEQYF
NA | TRBJ1-2 | TRBV20-1 | NA | TGCAGTGCTGGCAGGTCGGCTAGGGATGGCTACACCTTC | CSAGRSARDGYTF
NA | TRBJ2-3 | TRBV27 | TRBD2 | TGTGCCAGCCGGACCGGGACTAGCGGTCCCCCATACACAGATACGCAGTATTTT | CASRTGTSGPPYTDTQYF
few | TRBJ1-1 | TRBV5-1 | TRBD1 | TGCGCCAGCAGCCCCCTAGGTTTGGGACAGGGGCCTGAAGCTTTCTTT | CASSPLGLGQGPEAFF
NA | TRBJ1-2 | TRBV20-1 | TRBD1 | TGCAGTGCTAGGCTCCGGGACAGGGTTAGTGGCTACACCTTC | CSARLRDRVSGYTF
NA | TRBJ1-5 | TRBV4-1 | NA | TGCGCCAGCAGCCAAGATCTTCGCCCAGGGGTCGGTCAGCCCCAGCATTTT | CASSQDLRPGVGQPQHF
NA | TRBJ1-1 | TRBV6-6 | NA | TGTGCCAGCAGCCCGCCAGGGAGGATGGTTAGGACTGAAGCTTTCTTT | CASSPPGRMVRTEAFF
NA | TRBJ2-2 | TRBV29-1 | NA | TGCAGCGTTGTTGCCGATGCCGGGGAGCTGTTTTTT | CSVVADAGELFF
few | TRBJ2-2 | TRBV4-2 | NA | TGTGCCAGCAGCCAAGACACGATCACCGGGGAGCTGTTTTTT | CASSQDTITGELFF
NA | TRBJ2-7 | TRBV13 | TRBD1 | TGTGCCAGCAGCACAGGGACAGAGATAGCCTACGAGCAGTACTTC | CASSTGTEIAYEQYF
many | TRBJ2-7 | TRBV29-1 | TRBD2 | TGCAGCGTTGAGGGCGGGAGGAACTACGAGCAGTACTTC | CSVEGGRNYEQYF
NA | TRBJ2-1 | TRBV2 | TRBD1 | TGTGCCAGCAGTGAAGAGAGACAGGGCAACAATGAGCAGTTCTTC | CASSEERQGNNEQFF
NA | TRBJ2-7 | TRBV30 | NA | TGTGCCTGGAGTGTAGCCGGGATCTACGAGCAGTACTTC | CAWSVAGIYEQYF
many | TRBJ2-3 | TRBV29-1 | TRBD1 | TGCAGCGTCGGACAGGGGAGGACAGATACGCAGTATTTT | CSVGQGRTDTQYF
once | TRBJ2-7 | TRBV6-5 | NA | TGTGCCAGCAGTTTCTCGGCAATCAGCGAGCAGTACTTC | CASSFSAISEQYF
few | TRBJ1-5 | TRBV2 | NA | TGTGCCAGCAGTGAAAAGACGGCGAATAATCAGCCCCAGCATTTT | CASSEKTANNQPQHF
NA | TRBJ1-4 | TRBV27 | NA | TGTGCCAGCAGTACGGCGGGGGCGGGTAATGAAAAACTGTTTTTT | CASSTAGAGNEKLFF
NA | TRBJ2-7 | TRBV7-9 | NA | TGTGCCAGCAGCTCAGAGCGCTCGACCAATGAGCAGTACTTC | CASSSERSTNEQYF
many | TRBJ2-7 | TRBV12-3/TRBV12-4 | NA | TGTGCCAGCAGTTATCAGGGGTCCTACGAGCAGTACTTC | CASSYQGSYEQYF
few | TRBJ2-7 | TRBV20-1 | NA | TGCAGTGCTAGCCATTCCACGAGGCCGGCCCCTTTAGAGCAGTACTTC | CSASHSTRPAPLEQYF
NA | TRBJ2-3 | TRBV11-2 | NA | TGTGCCAGCAGCTTAGGACAGGTCGTAACAGATACGCAGTATTTT | CASSLGQVVTDTQYF
few | TRBJ1-5 | TRBV20-1 | TRBD1 | TGCAGTGCTCTCGTAGGGACAGGGGATCAGCCCCAGCATTTT | CSALVGTGDQPQHF
NA | TRBJ1-1 | TRBV6-2/TRBV6-3 | TRBD1 | TGTGCCAGCAGTTACTCGACAGGGGACATGAACACTGAAGCTTTCTTT | CASSYSTGDMNTEAFF
few | TRBJ1-2 | TRBV20-1 | NA | TGCAGTGCTAGAAGACCAGGATCCAGCTATGGCTACACCTTC | CSARRPGSSYGYTF
NA | TRBJ1-2 | TRBV7-9 | NA | TGTGCCAGCAGCTTAGTTCGGGCCGGGGGTAACTATGGCTACACCTTC | CASSLVRAGGNYGYTF
few | TRBJ2-5 | TRBV6-2/TRBV6-3 | NA | TGTGCCAGCGAAGGAAAAGAGACCCAGTACTTC | CASEGKETQYF
NA | TRBJ1-2 | TRBV20-1 | NA | TGCAGTGCCAGGGACCTTGAGGGTTCTTATGGCTACACCTTC | CSARDLEGSYGYTF
few | TRBJ1-2 | TRBV12-3/TRBV12-4 | NA | TGTGCCAGCAGTCACCGCTTAGCTGGCTACACCTTC | CASSHRLAGYTF
few | TRBJ1-4 | TRBV2 | NA | TGTGCCAGCAACCCAGGGAATTATATGTTTTTT | CASNPGNYMFF
NA | TRBJ1-4 | TRBV6-1 | NA | TGTGCCAGCAGTGAACCGACAGGTTATTCCCTTAATGAAAAACTGTTTTTT | CASSEPTGYSLNEKLFF
NA | TRBJ2-3 | TRBV14 | NA | TGTGCCAGCAGCCAAGTGTGGGGTGGCGCAGATACGCAGTATTTT | CASSQVWGGADTQYF
NA | TRBJ2-1 | TRBV20-1 | NA | TGCAGTGCTAGAGATCGGGGGGCCCGGTCACTCTACAATGAGCAGTTCTTC | CSARDRGARSLYNEQFF
many | TRBJ1-2 | TRBV29-1 | NA | TGCAGCGCAGAGACAAACAACTATGGCTACACCTTC | CSAETNNYGYTF
few | TRBJ1-2 | TRBV27 | NA | TGTGCCAGCAGTTTACGGGGGGCAGACAGTGGCTACACCTTC | CASSLRGADSGYTF
few | TRBJ2-7 | TRBV7-2 | TRBD2 | TGTGCCAGCAGCGAGGGACTAGTTCCCGGCGAGCAGTACTTC | CASSEGLVPGEQYF
NA | TRBJ1-2 | TRBV16 | NA | TGTGCCAGCAGCCAAAGGCAGGAGAACTATGGCTACACCTTC | CASSQRQENYGYTF
many | TRBJ2-1 | TRBV10-3 | NA | TGTGCCATCAGTGAGTCTAGCGATGAGCAGTTCTTC | CAISESSDEQFF
NA | TRBJ2-5 | TRBV20-1 | NA | TGCAGTGCCAGAACCAACCCCTGGGACAACCAAGAGACCCAGTACTTC | CSARTNPWDNQETQYF
NA | TRBJ2-3 | TRBV9 | NA | TGTGCCAGCAGCGCCTCCGGGACGCCCGGGGGAGATACGCAGTATTTT | CASSASGTPGGDTQYF